The clone carrying this T cell receptor beta chain was seen only a few times. The antigen remains undetermined. The sample is drawn from a study of CD8+ T cells in alopecia areata. Extraction of RNA preceded its reverse transcription into cDNA, which served as the sequencing template. Here immunoSEQ multiplex PCR was the method, and the copy in TCRdb shows in-frame clones only, minus some. This sample has roughly 120,000 clones; about 61% occur once, and the top ten carry approximately 2.8%. Study-wide results and limits: Lesional scalp displayed greater clonality than normal scalp, most notably in alopecia totalis/universalis.

Germline CDR1 reads SSHAT; CDR2 reads FNYEAQ (reference sequence). V was trimmed by 1 base and J by 7 bases, leaving 4 bases between them. There are 12 residues in the CDR3. Sorting from PBMCs produced CD4+ and CD8+ T cells. The origin of this receptor is a human donor in good health. Sample: CD4+ T cells sorted from blood. The rearrangement joins TRBV7-7 to TRBJ2-2; no firm D call. DNA of the CDR3: TGTGCCAGCAGCTTAGTTGTCGGGGAGCTGTTTTTT. Its translation: CASSLVVGELFF.